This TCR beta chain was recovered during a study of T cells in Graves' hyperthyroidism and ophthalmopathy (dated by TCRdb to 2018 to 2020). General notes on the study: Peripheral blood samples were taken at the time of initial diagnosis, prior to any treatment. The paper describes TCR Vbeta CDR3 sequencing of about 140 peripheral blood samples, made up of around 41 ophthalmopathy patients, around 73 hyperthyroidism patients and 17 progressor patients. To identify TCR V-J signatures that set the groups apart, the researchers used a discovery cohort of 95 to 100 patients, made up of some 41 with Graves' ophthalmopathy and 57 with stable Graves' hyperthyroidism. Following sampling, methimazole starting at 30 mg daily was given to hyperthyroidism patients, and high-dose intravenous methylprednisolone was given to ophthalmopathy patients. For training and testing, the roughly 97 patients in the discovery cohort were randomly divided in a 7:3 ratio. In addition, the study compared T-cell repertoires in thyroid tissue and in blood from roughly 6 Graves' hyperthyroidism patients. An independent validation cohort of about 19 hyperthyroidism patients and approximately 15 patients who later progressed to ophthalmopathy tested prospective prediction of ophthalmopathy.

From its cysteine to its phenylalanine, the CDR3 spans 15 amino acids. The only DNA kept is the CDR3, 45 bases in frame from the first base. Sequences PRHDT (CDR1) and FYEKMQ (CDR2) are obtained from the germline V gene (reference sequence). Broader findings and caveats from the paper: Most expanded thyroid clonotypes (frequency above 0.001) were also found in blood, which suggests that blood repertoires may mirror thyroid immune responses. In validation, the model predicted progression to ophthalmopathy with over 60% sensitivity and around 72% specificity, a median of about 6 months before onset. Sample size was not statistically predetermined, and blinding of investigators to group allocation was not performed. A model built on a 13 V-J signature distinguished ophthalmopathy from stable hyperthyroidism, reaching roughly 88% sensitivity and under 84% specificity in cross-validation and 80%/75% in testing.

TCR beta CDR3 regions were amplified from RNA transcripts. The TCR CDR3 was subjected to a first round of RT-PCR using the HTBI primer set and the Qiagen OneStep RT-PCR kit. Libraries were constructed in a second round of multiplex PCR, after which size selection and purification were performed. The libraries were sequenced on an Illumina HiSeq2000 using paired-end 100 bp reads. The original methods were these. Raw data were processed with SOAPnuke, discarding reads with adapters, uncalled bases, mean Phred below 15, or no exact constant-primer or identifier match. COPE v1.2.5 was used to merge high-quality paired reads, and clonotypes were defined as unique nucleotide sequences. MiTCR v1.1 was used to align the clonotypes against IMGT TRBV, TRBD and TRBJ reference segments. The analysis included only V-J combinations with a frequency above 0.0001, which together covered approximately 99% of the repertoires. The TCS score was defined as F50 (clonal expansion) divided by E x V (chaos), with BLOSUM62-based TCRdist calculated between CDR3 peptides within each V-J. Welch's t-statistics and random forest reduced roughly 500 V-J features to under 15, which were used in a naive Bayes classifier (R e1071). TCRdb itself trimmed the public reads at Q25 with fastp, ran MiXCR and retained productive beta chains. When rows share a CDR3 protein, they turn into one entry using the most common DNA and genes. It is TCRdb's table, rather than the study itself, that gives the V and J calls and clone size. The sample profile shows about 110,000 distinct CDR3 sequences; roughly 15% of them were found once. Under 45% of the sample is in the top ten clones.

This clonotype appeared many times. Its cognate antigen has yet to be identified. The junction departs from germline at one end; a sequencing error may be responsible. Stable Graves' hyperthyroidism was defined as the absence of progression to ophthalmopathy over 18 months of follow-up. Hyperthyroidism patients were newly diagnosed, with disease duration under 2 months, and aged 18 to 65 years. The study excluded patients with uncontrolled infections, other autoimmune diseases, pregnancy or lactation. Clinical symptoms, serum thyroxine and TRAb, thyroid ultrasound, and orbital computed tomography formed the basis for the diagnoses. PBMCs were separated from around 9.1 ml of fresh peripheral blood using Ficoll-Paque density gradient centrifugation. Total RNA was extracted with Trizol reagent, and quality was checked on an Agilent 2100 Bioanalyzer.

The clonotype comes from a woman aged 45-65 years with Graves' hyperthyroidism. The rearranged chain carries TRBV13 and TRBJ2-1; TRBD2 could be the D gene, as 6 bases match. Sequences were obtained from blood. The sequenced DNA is TGTGCCAGCAGGCGGGGCCAGGGCTCCTACAATGAACAGTTCTTC. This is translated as CASRRGQGSYNEQFF.